This T cell receptor beta chain was obtained from a study of blood T cells in healthy people across ages (dated by TCRdb to between 2014 and 2017). Concerning the study at large: Template switching captured roughly one uniquely barcoded TCR beta cDNA molecule per two T cells in model experiments. To track age-related changes in TCR beta repertoire diversity, the study relied on deep sequencing normalized with unique cDNA molecular identifiers. Donors were grouped into four age groups: young (average approximately 15 years), middle-aged (39), aged (about 60) and long-lived (about 90). Donors of different ages were randomly distributed across sequencing lanes to avoid experimental bias. The study analyzed two additional independent replicas of 1 million unique cDNA reads from the same blood draw for two donors, one aged 18 to 30 and one aged 80 or older.

The germline V end is reduced by 4 bases and the J end by 11 bases; junction bases left unmatched: 18. The germline V gene provides CDR1 KGHDR and CDR2 SFDVKD. Including the terminal cysteine and phenylalanine, the CDR3 comprises 16 residues. Only the CDR3 part of the read is kept: 48 bases, read in frame from the first base. The approximately 39 donors, aged about 6 to 100 years, were systemically healthy Caucasian individuals from Russia. Around 10 milliliters of peripheral blood were collected from each donor into EDTA-treated Vacutainer tubes. Ficoll-Paque density-gradient centrifugation was used to isolate PBMCs, with at least 7 million per sample. Trizol reagent was used to extract total RNA from PBMCs, with at least 5.5 micrograms per sample. The percentages of naive CD45RAhigh/CD27high T cells were determined by flow cytometry on a PBMC aliquot from every donor. The library was made by 5' RACE. The data were produced on an Illumina HiSeq 2500. A second PCR of about 7 to 12 cycles was run with a J-beta primer mix and a sample-barcoded 5' primer. A template-switch 5' adaptor carrying 12 random nucleotides introduced a unique molecular identifier onto each TCR beta cDNA molecule. At least 3 million CDR3-containing paired-end reads were obtained from each sample. First-strand cDNA synthesis was performed from all RNA using the Mint cDNA synthesis kit, with priming by a TRBC-specific oligonucleotide. All cDNA was treated with uracil-DNA glycosylase and then went through a first 18-cycle PCR with the universal primers M1SS and BC2_uni_R. The published analysis was carried out like this. For normalization, 1 million high-quality reads, each with a distinct molecular identifier, were randomly selected from each sample. Instead of being binned into consensus sequences, reads that shared molecular identifiers were thrown out. CDR3 identification, clonotype clustering and error correction used MiTCR with a Q25 quality threshold and the strictest error-elimination algorithm. A nonparametric unseen species model with Euler transformation was used to estimate lower-bound total TCR beta diversity. TCRdb ran its own pipeline on the public reads, namely fastp trimming at Q25 and MiXCR clone calling, and kept in-frame beta chains. All rows with the same CDR3 protein become a single entry with the most common DNA and genes. What appears here as the V and J calls and clone size reflects TCRdb's work, not the paper's. The sample profile shows about 1,400,000 distinct CDR3 sequences; roughly 59% of them were found once. Clones ranked in the top ten supply over 5% of the sample.

Study-level results and caveats: Observed TCR beta diversity per million T cells fell roughly linearly with age, and a significant reduction was already apparent by age approximately 40. Estimates of total diversity based on one million sequenced T cells were regarded as lower bounds and as underestimates. Because profiling used bulk unsorted PBMCs, naive and antigen-experienced compartments could not be compared conclusively. The CMV infection status of donors was not known, potentially confounding age-related changes in expanded clonotypes. A strong correlation was found between observed TCR beta diversity and the percentage of naive T cells measured by flow cytometry. The long-lived group showed more naive CD4+ T cells, fewer expanded clones and increased TCR diversity than the aged group, suggesting age selection.

About this clonotype itself: Its binding antigen is unknown. Base qualities are not recorded, but no much larger clone differs from it by a single base.

This receptor was taken from a man younger than 30 in good health. The rearrangement joined TRBV24-1 to TRBJ2-5; 7 middle bases align to TRBD2. The material sequenced was blood. The DNA is TGTGCCACCAGTGACGCCCGGGACTACACGAACAATGAGCAGTACTTC. It codes for CATSDARDYTNNEQYF.